This TCR beta chain was found in a study of Graves' ophthalmopathy and Graves' hyperthyroidism (dated 2018 in TCRdb). For the wider study: Peripheral blood was collected at initial diagnosis, before any treatment. The study used signatures of the TCR beta repertoire to tell Graves' ophthalmopathy apart from Graves' hyperthyroidism and to predict which patients would progress to ophthalmopathy. In total, 120 to 150 blood samples were TCR-sequenced: roughly 45 ophthalmopathy, under 85 hyperthyroidism and approximately 17 hyperthyroidism-to-ophthalmopathy patients. To explore V-J signatures that separate ophthalmopathy from hyperthyroidism, a discovery set of about 96 patients was enrolled, consisting of about 41 with ophthalmopathy and about 60 with stable hyperthyroidism. The independent validation cohort included 20 or so hyperthyroidism patients plus 17 patients who later progressed from hyperthyroidism to ophthalmopathy. In roughly 6 hyperthyroidism patients, the T-cell repertoires found in thyroid tissue were compared with those found in blood. Following sample collection, hyperthyroidism patients were given methimazole at a starting dose of 30 mg daily, and ophthalmopathy patients were given high-dose intravenous methylprednisolone. The study at large found these results: In validation, the model predicted ophthalmopathy progression with about 71% sensitivity and approximately 78% specificity; some 13 predicted patients were CT-confirmed with GO in a median of around 6 months. Most expanded thyroid clonotypes with a frequency above 0.001 also appeared in blood, which suggests that blood repertoires may reflect the immune response in the thyroid. Sample size was not predetermined statistically, and investigators were not blinded to group allocation. Ophthalmopathy was separated from stable hyperthyroidism by the 13-signature model with just under 90% sensitivity and 81% to 84% specificity in cross-validation and with 80%/75% in the test set.

This clonotype showed up many times. This receptor's antigen is unknown. The input lacks base qualities; no much larger clone sits a single base away. Stable hyperthyroidism was defined as no progression to ophthalmopathy within 18 months of follow-up. Hyperthyroidism patients were newly diagnosed, with disease duration under 2 months, and aged 18 to 65 years. Patients with other autoimmune diseases, uncontrolled infections, pregnancy or lactation were excluded from the study. Clinical symptoms, serum thyroxine, TRAb, thyroid ultrasound and orbital computed tomography were used for diagnosis. Ficoll-Paque density gradient centrifugation was used to isolate PBMCs from 9.5 to 10 ml of fresh peripheral blood. Total RNA was extracted with Trizol reagent and quality-checked on an Agilent 2100 Bioanalyzer. TCR beta CDR3 regions were amplified from RNA transcripts for repertoire sequencing. A first-round RT-PCR used HTBI primers with the Qiagen OneStep RT-PCR kit, followed by a second-round multiplex PCR, size selection and purification. Libraries were sequenced paired-end with 100 bp reads on an Illumina HiSeq2000. From the authors' description of their analysis: SOAPnuke was used to process the reads, throwing out any read that had adapters, had uncalled bases, had a mean Phred below 15, or lacked an exact constant-primer or identifier match. COPE v1.2.5 was used to merge high-quality paired reads. Unique nucleotide sequences were defined as clonotypes and aligned to IMGT TRB V, D and J references using MiTCR v1.1. Analysis was restricted to V-J combinations with a frequency above 0.0001, which covered about 99% of repertoires. For each V-J combination, a TCR clonal expansion and chaos score was defined as F50 clonal expansion divided by the chaos observed in the TCRdist matrix. Welch's t-statistics and random forest were used to reduce features to about a dozen V-J combinations, which were fed into a naive Bayes classifier. Thyroid-blood repertoire similarity was quantified with the Morisita-Horn index. Using fastp trimming at Q25 and MiXCR clonotype assembly, TCRdb reanalyzed the public sequencing data and kept in-frame beta chains. Rows with a matching CDR3 protein are joined into one entry that keeps the most common DNA and genes. These V and J calls derive from TCRdb rather than the authors' analysis. In all, the sample holds about 390,000 distinct CDR3 sequences, and about 17% of those were seen once. The top ten hold 2.4% of the sample.

The sample was peripheral blood. This clonotype originated in an adult woman with stable Graves' hyperthyroidism.

The DNA sequence reads TGTGCCATCAGTGAGTCCGCAGGGTTCGGCAATCAGCCCCAGCATTTT. This translates into CAISESAGFGNQPQHF. The chain links TRBV10-3 with TRBJ1-5, and TRBD1 may be the D gene, going by 5 matching bases. V loses 0 bases of germline sequence and J loses 2 bases, and the interval between the two ends is 11 bases. Measured from the cysteine to the phenylalanine, the CDR3 is 16 residues long. Only the CDR3 portion is preserved as DNA: 48 bases, with reading frame beginning at the first base. The germline V gene gives CDR1 as ENHRY and CDR2 as SYGVKD.